Below, 2 T cell receptor beta chains from the same sample are listed, as sequenced in a study of blood T cell repertoires in COVID-19. Profiled with immunoSEQ multiplex PCR; TCRdb holds only in-frame clones, not every one. The sample lists about 59,000 clones, approximately 80% occurring once. Sequencing input: peripheral blood. The receptor source for this set is an older man with acute or convalescent COVID-19.

The V gene is TRBV15, the J gene TRBJ1-3, with D tentatively TRBD1 (5 bases). The V end lost 2 bases, the J end lost 3 bases, and 11 bases lay between the germline ends. The CDR3 totals 15 residues. Germline CDR1 and CDR2: LNHNV and YYDKDF (reference sequence). The DNA of the CDR3 is TGTGCCACCAGCAGACAACAGGTCAATGGAAACACCATATATTTT. It encodes CATSRQQVNGNTIYF.

The J gene is TRBJ2-3, the V gene TRBV24-1; D remains ambiguous. Germline CDR1 is KGHDR and CDR2 is SFDVKD. The CDR3 runs to 14 residues. V lost 4 bases and J lost 6, with 13 bases in between. CDR3 residues: CATSDWQSTDTQYF. For the CDR3, the DNA is TGTGCCACCAGTGACTGGCAGTCCACGGATACGCAGTATTTT.